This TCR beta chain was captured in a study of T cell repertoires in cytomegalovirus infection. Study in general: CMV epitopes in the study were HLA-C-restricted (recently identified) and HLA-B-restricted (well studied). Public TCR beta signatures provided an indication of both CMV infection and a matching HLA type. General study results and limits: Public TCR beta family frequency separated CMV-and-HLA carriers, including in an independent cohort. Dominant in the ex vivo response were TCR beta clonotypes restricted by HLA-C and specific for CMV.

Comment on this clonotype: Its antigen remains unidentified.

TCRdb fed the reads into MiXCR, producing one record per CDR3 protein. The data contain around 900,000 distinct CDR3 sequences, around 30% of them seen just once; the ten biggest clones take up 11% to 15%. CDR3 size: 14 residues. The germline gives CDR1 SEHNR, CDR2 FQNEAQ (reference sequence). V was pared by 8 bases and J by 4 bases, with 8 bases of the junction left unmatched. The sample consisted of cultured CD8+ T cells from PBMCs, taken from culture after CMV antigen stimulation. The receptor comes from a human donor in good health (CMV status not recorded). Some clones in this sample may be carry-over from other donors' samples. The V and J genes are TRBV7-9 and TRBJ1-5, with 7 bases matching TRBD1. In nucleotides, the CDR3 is TGTGCCAGCGCCGGGACAGCCATTAATCAGCCCCAGCATTTT. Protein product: CASAGTAINQPQHF. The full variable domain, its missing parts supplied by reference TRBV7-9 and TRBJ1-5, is DTGVSQNPRHKITKRGQNVTFRCDPISEHNRLYWYRQTLGQGPEFLTYFQNEAQLEKSRLLSDRFSAERPKGSFSTLEIQRTEQGDSAMYLCASAGTAINQPQHFGDGTRLSIL.